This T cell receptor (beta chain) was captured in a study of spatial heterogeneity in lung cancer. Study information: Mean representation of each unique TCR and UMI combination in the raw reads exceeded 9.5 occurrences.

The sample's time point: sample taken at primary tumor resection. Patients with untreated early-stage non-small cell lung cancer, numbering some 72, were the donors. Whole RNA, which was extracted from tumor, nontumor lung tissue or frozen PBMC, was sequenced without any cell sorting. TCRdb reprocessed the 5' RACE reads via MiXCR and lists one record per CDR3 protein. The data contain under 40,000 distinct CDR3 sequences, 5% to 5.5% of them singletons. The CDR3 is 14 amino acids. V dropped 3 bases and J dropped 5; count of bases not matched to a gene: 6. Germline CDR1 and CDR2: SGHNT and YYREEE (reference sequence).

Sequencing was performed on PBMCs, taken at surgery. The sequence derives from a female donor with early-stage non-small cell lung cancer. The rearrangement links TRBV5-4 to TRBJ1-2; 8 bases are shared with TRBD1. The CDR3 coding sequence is TGTGCCAGCAGCTCGGACAGGGTAGCATATGGCTACACCTTC. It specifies CASSSDRVAYGYTF. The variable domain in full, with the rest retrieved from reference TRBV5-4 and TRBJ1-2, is ETGVTQSPTHLIKTRGQQVTLRCSSQSGHNTVSWYQQALGQGPQFIFQYYREEENGRGNFPPRFSGLQFPNYSSELNVNALELDDSALYLCASSSDRVAYGYTFGSGTRLTVV.